Listed below are T cell receptor beta chains from one sample, sequenced in a study of PD-1 blockade in classical Hodgkin lymphoma. Profiled with immunoSEQ multiplex PCR; TCRdb holds only in-frame clones, not every one. The sample lists some 100,000 clones, roughly 89% occurring once. Material: peripheral blood mononuclear cells (PBMCs), obtained at baseline. Receptors were obtained from a human donor with classical Hodgkin lymphoma. The CDR3 runs from the conserved cysteine through the conserved F or W. D genes are given only for firm matches. The size of a clone is reported for some rows only, either as once, few or many, or as a class for expanded clones.

>18|.|TRBD1|TRBJ2-5|TRBV5-6
CASSFDSLMGTEQETQYF
TGTGCCAGCAGCTTCGACTCTTTAATGGGGACAGAGCAAGAGACCCAGTACTTC
>16|.|.|TRBJ2-1|TRBV27
CASRGRGGQLYNEQFF
TGTGCCAGCAGAGGCCGGGGGGGACAGCTTTACAATGAGCAGTTCTTC
>15|.|.|TRBJ1-2|TRBV15
CATSRDELFNYGYTF
TGTGCCACCAGCAGAGACGAGCTGTTTAACTATGGCTACACCTTC
>15|.|.|TRBJ2-7|TRBV10-3
CAITREPDFLDEQYF
TGTGCCATCACACGGGAGCCGGACTTTCTGGACGAGCAGTACTTC
>14|.|TRBD1|TRBJ1-1|TRBV2
CASSANRGNTEAFF
TGTGCCAGCAGTGCCAACAGGGGGAACACTGAAGCTTTCTTT
>15|once|TRBD2|TRBJ2-7|TRBV14
CASSQAAGVGYEQYF
TGTGCCAGCAGCCAAGCCGCGGGGGTAGGCTACGAGCAGTACTTC
>15|.|.|TRBJ1-2|TRBV11-2
CASSSRTVLNYGYTF
TGTGCCAGCAGCTCACGGACGGTCCTTAACTATGGCTACACCTTC
>18|few|TRBD2|TRBJ2-7|TRBV6-4
CASAGGLAGGGRSYEQYF
TGTGCCAGCGCCGGGGGACTAGCGGGAGGGGGTAGGTCCTACGAGCAGTACTTC
>14|.|TRBD2|TRBJ2-3|TRBV27
CATFPSGRADTQYF
TGTGCCACCTTCCCGAGCGGGAGGGCAGATACGCAGTATTTT
>15|.|TRBD1|TRBJ2-3|TRBV7-4
CASSRDRGLTDTQYF
TGTGCCAGCAGCAGGGACAGGGGGCTGACAGATACGCAGTATTTT
>15|.|.|TRBJ2-1|TRBV7-9
CASSLVWGIYNEQFF
TGTGCCAGCAGCCTGGTTTGGGGGATCTACAATGAGCAGTTCTTC
>11|.|.|TRBJ1-3|TRBV10-3
CAISEIGGIYF
TGTGCCATCAGTGAGATCGGGGGCATATATTTT
>16|few|.|TRBJ1-2|TRBV28
CASSFYAETESYRYTF
TGTGCCAGCAGTTTCTACGCAGAGACGGAGTCCTACCGCTACACCTTC
>15|.|TRBD2|TRBJ2-1|TRBV10-3
CAIRPGTSPGNEQFF
TGTGCCATCAGGCCCGGGACTAGCCCTGGCAATGAGCAGTTCTTC
>15|.|.|TRBJ2-1|TRBV7-9
CASSRGHLAYNEQFF
TGTGCCAGCAGCCGCGGACATCTGGCTTACAATGAGCAGTTCTTC
>15|.|.|TRBJ2-5|TRBV28
CASRALGQLQETQYF
TGTGCCAGCAGGGCGTTAGGACAGCTCCAAGAGACCCAGTACTTC
>14|once|.|TRBJ1-5|TRBV5-1
CASSAQGPNQPQHF
TGCGCCAGCAGCGCCCAGGGTCCTAATCAGCCCCAGCATTTT
>15|.|TRBD1|TRBJ1-3|TRBV18
CASSLQGADGNTIYF
TGTGCCAGCTCACTCCAGGGGGCTGATGGAAACACCATATATTTT
>14|.|.|TRBJ2-6|TRBV10-2
CASRPTLGANVLTF
TGCGCCAGCAGGCCTACCTTGGGGGCCAACGTCCTGACTTTC
>15|.|.|TRBJ2-7|TRBV5-1
CASSLVRDISYEQYF
TGCGCCAGCAGCTTGGTACGGGACATTTCCTACGAGCAGTACTTC
>16|.|.|TRBJ2-6|TRBV27
CASSLSAWGGANVLTF
TGTGCCAGCAGTTTATCCGCCTGGGGTGGGGCCAACGTCCTGACTTTC
>16|.|.|TRBJ2-3|TRBV9
CASSVSQGKFTDTQYF
TGTGCCAGCAGCGTAAGCCAGGGAAAATTCACAGATACGCAGTATTTT
>14|.|.|TRBJ2-3|TRBV30
CAWTPGLPPSTQYF
TGTGCCTGGACCCCGGGACTGCCCCCAAGTACGCAGTATTTT
>12|.|.|TRBJ2-5|TRBV11-3
CASSLIGETQYF
TGTGCCAGCAGCTTAATCGGAGAGACCCAGTACTTC
>16|.|TRBD2|TRBJ2-2|TRBV18
CASSPRTSPNTGELFF
TGTGCCAGCTCACCTAGGACTAGCCCGAACACCGGGGAGCTGTTTTTT
>16|.|TRBD1|TRBJ1-6|TRBV13
CASSSPQGAWGSPLHF
TGTGCCAGCAGCTCCCCTCAGGGGGCATGGGGGTCACCCCTCCACTTT
>14|once|.|TRBJ2-7|TRBV5-1
CASRSADSYYEQYF
TGCGCCAGCAGAAGTGCGGACAGCTACTACGAGCAGTACTTC
>15|.|.|TRBJ1-1|TRBV6-1
CASRLGQTHDTEAFF
TGTGCCAGCAGACTAGGACAGACTCATGACACTGAAGCTTTCTTT
>15|.|.|TRBJ1-2|TRBV27
CASSFYPDLGYGYTF
TGTGCCAGCAGTTTTTACCCGGACTTAGGTTATGGCTACACCTTC
>12|.|.|TRBJ1-2|TRBV5-1
CASRGDGYGYTF
TGCGCCAGCAGGGGGGATGGGTATGGCTACACCTTC
>17|.|.|TRBJ2-3|TRBV19
CASSPAAGAGRRDTQYF
TGTGCCAGTAGTCCTGCCGCGGGGGCGGGACGGCGGGATACGCAGTATTTT
>13|.|TRBD1|TRBJ2-7|TRBV6-1
CASGRGSSYEQYF
TGTGCCAGCGGCAGGGGGAGCTCCTACGAGCAGTACTTC
>14|.|.|TRBJ1-1|TRBV5-8
CASSLDTSGAEAFF
TGTGCCAGCAGCTTGGACACCTCTGGCGCTGAAGCTTTCTTT
>15|.|TRBD2|TRBJ2-1|TRBV6-5
CASSLAGGSHNEQFF
TGTGCCAGCAGTTTAGCGGGAGGGTCCCACAATGAGCAGTTCTTC
>13|.|TRBD1|TRBJ2-7|TRBV11-1
CASSWTGLNEQYF
TGTGCCAGCAGCTGGACAGGGTTGAACGAGCAGTACTTC
>12|.|TRBD1|TRBJ1-2|TRBV28
CASGTGRPGYTF
TGTGCCAGCGGGACAGGGCGTCCTGGCTACACCTTC
>14|.|TRBD1|TRBJ2-7|TRBV19
CASTVTGEGYEQYF
TGTGCCAGTACCGTGACAGGGGAAGGCTACGAGCAGTACTTC
>12|once|.|TRBJ2-7|TRBV13
CASGRGSYEQYF
TGTGCCAGCGGGAGGGGGTCCTACGAGCAGTACTTC
>17|.|TRBD1|TRBJ2-5|TRBV14
CASSRFGQGTYQETQYF
TGTGCCAGCAGCCGATTCGGACAGGGGACGTACCAAGAGACCCAGTACTTC
>14|.|.|TRBJ1-2|TRBV6-5
CASTPSGFRLGYTF
TGTGCCAGCACTCCAAGCGGATTTCGGCTGGGCTACACCTTC
>13|.|TRBD2|TRBJ2-7|TRBV27
CASSLPGLGEQYF
TGTGCCAGCAGTTTACCCGGACTAGGCGAGCAGTACTTC
>15|.|TRBD1|TRBJ2-7|TRBV7-9
CASSHVPGQSHEQYF
TGTGCCAGCAGTCATGTACCGGGACAGAGCCACGAGCAGTACTTC
>14|.|.|TRBJ1-1|TRBV5-1
CASSLQSSGTEAFF
TGCGCCAGCAGCTTGCAGTCAAGCGGGACTGAAGCTTTCTTT
>12|.|.|TRBJ2-3|TRBV10-1
CASSEYTDTQYF
TGCGCCAGCAGCGAATACACAGATACGCAGTATTTT
>16|.|.|TRBJ1-1|TRBV5-4
CASSLAVKGADTEAFF
TGTGCCAGCAGCTTGGCCGTCAAAGGGGCAGACACTGAAGCTTTCTTT
>14|.|.|TRBJ2-3|TRBV7-9
CASSLSLGTDTQYF
TGTGCCAGCAGCTTATCTCTTGGCACAGATACGCAGTATTTT
>15|.|TRBD1|TRBJ1-5|TRBV27
CASSSSQDRVQPQHF
TGTGCCAGCAGTTCATCCCAGGACAGGGTTCAGCCCCAGCATTTT
>14|.|TRBD1|TRBJ1-2|TRBV25-1
CASSEYTDRGGYTF
TGTGCCAGCAGTGAATACACGGACAGGGGTGGCTACACCTTC
>14|.|.|TRBJ1-6|TRBV27
CATRWANPNSPLHF
TGTGCCACACGATGGGCCAACCCTAATTCACCCCTCCACTTT
>13|.|.|TRBJ1-1|TRBV11-3
CASSLDENTEAFF
TGTGCCAGCAGCTTAGATGAGAACACTGAAGCTTTCTTT
>15|.|TRBD1|TRBJ2-5|TRBV25-1
CASSDGTGLLETQYF
TGTGCCAGCAGTGATGGGACAGGGTTATTAGAGACCCAGTACTTC
>15|.|TRBD2|TRBJ2-7|TRBV11-2
CASSFERTSAYEQYF
TGTGCCAGCAGCTTTGAGAGGACTAGCGCCTACGAGCAGTACTTC
>13|.|.|TRBJ1-2|TRBV28
CASGRDTNYGYTF
TGTGCCAGCGGACGGGACACTAACTATGGCTACACCTTC
>16|.|TRBD2|TRBJ2-5|TRBV5-1
CASSLGPSGRFETQYF
TGCGCCAGCAGCTTGGGGCCTAGCGGGAGATTTGAGACCCAGTACTTC
>15|.|.|TRBJ1-5|TRBV6-5
CASSYSGGRNQPQHF
TGTGCCAGCAGTTACTCTGGGGGCCGCAATCAGCCCCAGCATTTT